The next 5 T cell receptor beta chains were all read from a single sample in a study of neurological immune-mediated disorders. Each CDR3 protein is one row after TCRdb ran MiXCR on the 5' RACE reads. The sample carries about 66,000 distinct CDR3 sequences, 4.5% to 5.5% recorded once. Source material: PBMCs. The source is a man between 25 and 39 years old with multiple sclerosis.

CDR3 sequence reads: CASSLASPRVPNTEAFF. The CDR3 bases are TGTGCCAGCAGCTTAGCGAGTCCCCGGGTGCCTAACACTGAAGCTTTCTTT. The V gene is TRBV11-2, the J gene TRBJ1-1; D unresolved. CDR1 and CDR2 from the germline V gene are SGHAT and FQNNGV. V lost 1 base to trimming and J lost 2 bases, with 17 bases between them. This CDR3 is built from 17 residues.

Many counts were recorded for this clonotype. The rearrangement uses TRBV4-1 and TRBJ2-6; no firm D call. The CDR3 is made up of 15 amino acids. Germline loops: CDR1 MGHRA, CDR2 YSYEKL. Trimming removed 3 bases at V and 4 bases at J, with 10 bases between. In DNA, the CDR3 is TGCGCCAGCAGCCAGGGTGCGTCAGGGGCCAACGTCCTGACTTTC. This codes for CASSQGASGANVLTF.

This clonotype was found many times. The chain recombines TRBV9 with TRBJ1-4; D remains ambiguous. The V and J ends lost 2 bases and 4 bases respectively, with 6 bases between them. The CDR3 sequence is 13 residues long. Germline V lookup: CDR1 SGDLS, CDR2 YYNGEE. The CDR3 loop is CASSVSSNEKLFF. In DNA, the CDR3 is TGTGCCAGCAGCGTGTCGAGTAATGAAAAACTGTTTTTT.

The chain carries TRBV5-1 and TRBJ1-2, with a weak D call TRBD1 (5 bases). Trimming removed 0 bases from V and 8 bases from J, with 11 bases in between. The CDR3 sequence is 13 residues long. Germline values: CDR1 SGHRS, CDR2 YFSETQ. CDR3 residues: CASSLEGTSGYTF. The DNA of the CDR3 is TGCGCCAGCAGCTTGGAAGGGACGAGCGGCTACACCTTC.

This clonotype was recorded many times. The gene calls are TRBV9 and TRBJ2-6; D may be TRBD1 or TRBD2 (7 bases each). This CDR3 is built from 19 residues. CDR1 is SGDLS, CDR2 YYNGEE, per germline. Trimming shortened V by 4 bases and J by 4 bases, and 24 bases separated the two germline ends. Written as DNA, the CDR3 is TGTGCCAGCAGCCCGCGCCCCCCGGCAGGGGGGGGAGGGGCCAACGTCCTGACTTTC. Protein sequence: CASSPRPPAGGGGANVLTF.